What follows are 32 T cell receptor beta chains derived from one specimen sequenced in a study of CD8+CD57+ T cells in acquired aplastic anemia. Template material for TCR beta VDJ and CDR3 profiling consisted of genomic DNA. One entry per CDR3 protein results from TCRdb running MiXCR on the reads. Here the sample spans approximately 180,000 distinct CDR3 sequences, 45% to 55% being singletons. Patients chosen for sequencing had shown CD8+CD57+ cell expansion by flow cytometry. The sample comprised sorted CD4+, CD8+, or CD8+CD57+ T cells (not recorded which) from PBMCs. All receptors derive from a human donor with aplastic anemia.

The chain couples TRBV29-1 to TRBJ2-5; the D gene could be TRBD1 or TRBD2 (6 bases each). CDR1 is SQVTM, CDR2 ANQGSEA, per germline. V was pared by 6 bases and J by 2 bases, with 16 bases between. The CDR3 has 14 amino acids. The CDR3 nucleotides are TGCAGCGTCGCGAGGGGGGCGGGACAAGAGACCCAGTACTTC. Its translation is CSVARGAGQETQYF.

This clonotype was found many times. The chain is built from TRBV10-2 and TRBJ2-7; 12 bases are shared with TRBD2. J was trimmed by 5 bases and V by 8 bases; bases with no gene match: 4. This CDR3 comprises 13 residues. CDR1 and CDR2 from the germline V gene are WSHSY and SAAADI. The CDR3 loop reads CASRLAGEDEQYF. CDR3 nucleotide sequence: TGCGCCAGCCGACTAGCGGGGGAGGACGAGCAGTACTTC.

This clonotype was counted a single time. The V gene is TRBV24-1, the J gene TRBJ2-1; D is perhaps TRBD1 (6 bases). This CDR3 comprises 12 residues. Germline CDR1 is KGHDR and CDR2 is SFDVKD. Trimming removed 8 bases at V and 7 bases at J, with 11 bases between. The CDR3 loop reads CATKDSTNEQFF. As DNA, the CDR3 is TGTGCCACCAAGGACAGTACTAATGAGCAGTTCTTC.

This chain uses TRBV14 with TRBJ2-1, with D possibly TRBD2 on 6 matching bases. V was cut by 4 bases and J by 12 bases, with 28 bases left in between. The CDR3 is 17 amino acids. Looked up from germline, CDR1 is SGHDN and CDR2 is FVKESK. CDR3 sequence (DNA): TGTGCCAGCAGCCCCCGACTAGTTACCCCAACATTGGATACGCAGTTCTTC. It is translated as CASSPRLVTPTLDTQFF.

The V call is TRBV10-3, the J call TRBJ2-1; 10 bases align to TRBD1. J lost 3 bases, V lost 7 bases, and 9 bases had no gene match. The length of the CDR3 is 16 residues. Germline lookup yields CDR1 ENHRY and CDR2 SYGVKD. The CDR3, as DNA: TGTGCCATCACGTTGGCGGGGGACAGGGGCTACAATGAGCAGTTCTTC. Amino acids: CAITLAGDRGYNEQFF.

Notes on this clonotype: A read error is possible here, since a much larger clone lies one base away. The J gene is TRBJ2-5, the V gene TRBV5-1; D remains unclear. The length of the CDR3 is 15 residues. Germline values: CDR1 SGHRS, CDR2 YFSETQ. CDR3 in amino acids: CASSLWADPGETRYF. In DNA, the CDR3 is TGCGCCAGCAGCTTGTGGGCCGATCCTGGAGAGACCCGGTACTTC.

This chain joins TRBV20-1 and TRBJ2-3, with a possible D match to TRBD1 (6 bases). V gave up 3 bases and J gave up 0 bases, with 13 bases separating them. The germline gives CDR1 DFQATT, CDR2 SNEGSKA (reference sequence). The CDR3 totals 15 residues. CDR3 in DNA: TGCAGTGCTAGGGGGGCCAGCGCTAGCACAGATACGCAGTATTTT. It yields the protein CSARGASASTDTQYF.

This clonotype occurred many times. This chain joins TRBV14 and TRBJ2-1; 8 nucleotides agree with TRBD2. CDR3 length equals 15 residues. Trimming at V came to 5 bases and at J to 5 bases, leaving 8 bases not matched to a gene. Per the germline V gene, CDR1 is SGHDN and CDR2 is FVKESK. The CDR3 loop is CASSKSGGPNNEQFF. DNA of the CDR3: TGTGCCAGCAGCAAGAGCGGGGGACCTAACAATGAGCAGTTCTTC.

This clonotype came up once. A much larger clone is a single base away; this may be a read error. The CDR3 region has the DNA TGCGCCAGCACACCGGACAGGGAGTCTCTCCTGGGTGGCTGCACCTTC. This translates into CASTPDRESLLGGCTF. The chain is built from TRBV5-1 and TRBJ1-2, with TRBD1 identical over 8 bases. The germline V gene encodes CDR1 SGHRS and CDR2 YFSETQ. The CDR3 is 16 residues long.

This CDR3 reads CSVEEPYNEQFF. The DNA for the CDR3 is TGCAGCGTTGAAGAACCCTACAATGAGCAGTTCTTC. The rearrangement joins TRBV29-1 to TRBJ2-1; D is ambiguous. Between the trimmed V and J ends, which lost 0 bases and 2 bases, there was a span of 2 bases. In germline, CDR1 is SQVTM, CDR2 ANQGSEA. The CDR3 spans 12 residues.

The CDR3 protein is CASSPGDRVSNEQYF. CDR3 bases: TGCGCCAGCAGTCCAGGAGACAGGGTGTCCAACGAGCAGTACTTC. This chain uses TRBV4-1 with TRBJ2-7, with 7 bases aligning to TRBD1. The CDR3 is 15 amino acids. J lost 5 bases, V lost 6 bases, and 13 bases had no gene match. Germline CDR1 and CDR2: MGHRA and YSYEKL.

This clonotype was observed many times. The chain has TRBV6-1 and TRBJ1-1; 7 nucleotides align to TRBD1. Germline CDR1 reads MNHNS; CDR2 reads SASEGT. The CDR3 runs to 12 residues. V shed 6 bases, J shed 5 bases, and the junction held 3 bases outside the gene matches. The CDR3, as DNA: TGTGCCAGCAGAGACAGGGTTACTGAAGCTTTCTTT. It is translated as CASRDRVTEAFF.

This chain connects TRBV2 to TRBJ1-4; 8 nucleotides align to TRBD1. The CDR3 spans 15 residues. V gave up 5 bases and J gave up 7 bases; unmatched junction bases: 9. Germline-derived CDR1 and CDR2 are SNHLY and FYNNEI. In DNA form, the CDR3 reads TGTGCCAGCAGTATGACGACAGGGGTCGGTGAAAAACTGTTTTTT. Translation: CASSMTTGVGEKLFF.

The chain couples TRBV10-3 to TRBJ2-7; D unresolved. The CDR3 is 12 residues long. Germline CDR1 ENHRY, CDR2 SYGVKD. V was clipped by 7 bases and J by 1 base, with 8 bases between them. The CDR3 loop reads CAIKHDSYEQYF. CDR3 coding DNA: TGTGCCATCAAGCACGATTCCTACGAGCAGTACTTC.

As concerns this clonotype: The conserved final phenylalanine or tryptophan is absent from the CDR3, which likely points to a read error. This chain joins TRBV2 and TRBJ2-2, with a tentative D call TRBD2 (6 bases). From germline, CDR1 is SNHLY and CDR2 FYNNEI. The CDR3 contains 13 residues. The V end lost 7 bases, the J end lost 6 bases, and 12 bases lay between the germline ends. The CDR3 DNA sequence: TGTGCCAGCAAGGCGGGGATCGCCGGGGAGCTGTTTATT. Amino acid sequence: CASKAGIAGELFI.

This clonotype was detected a few times. The chain combines TRBV2 with TRBJ2-3, with no clear D. V was shortened by 4 bases and J by 6 bases, with 11 bases between the two germline ends. The germline V gene encodes CDR1 SNHLY and CDR2 FYNNEI. This CDR3 has 13 amino acids. The CDR3 region has the DNA TGTGCCAGCAGTGTTCCCCCAATCGATACGCAGTATTTT. Protein product: CASSVPPIDTQYF.

This clonotype has at least ten counts. The V call is TRBV11-2, the J call TRBJ2-5, with TRBD2 matching over 7 bases. The germline CDR1 and CDR2 sequences are SGHAT and FQNNGV. This CDR3 contains 15 residues. The J segment lost 5 bases and the V segment lost 5 bases, leaving 11 bases of the junction unmatched. The CDR3 sequence is CASSPGGGVRETQYF. The CDR3 nucleotides read TGTGCCAGCAGCCCCGGTGGGGGGGTCCGGGAGACCCAGTACTTC.

This clonotype was counted only a few times. The gene calls are TRBV6-5 and TRBJ1-4; the D is unclear. The germline V and J ends were trimmed by 2 bases and 7 bases, with 11 bases remaining between them. Germline V gives CDR1 MNHEY, CDR2 SVGAGI. The CDR3 runs 14 residues. The CDR3 DNA reads TGTGCCAGCAGTTACCCGAGCATTTGTGAAAAACTGTTTTTT. This sequence encodes CASSYPSICEKLFF.

This clonotype came up many times. The V call is TRBV15, the J call TRBJ1-2; D remains unclear. Per germline, CDR1 LNHNV and CDR2 YYDKDF (reference sequence). V gave up 3 bases and J gave up 8 bases, with 10 bases separating them. This CDR3 region has 12 residues. CDR3 amino acids: CATSSERWGYTF. As DNA, the CDR3 is TGTGCCACCAGCAGTGAAAGGTGGGGCTACACCTTC.

With respect to this clonotype: This could be a read error, since a much larger clone is one nucleotide away. V is TRBV10-3 and J is TRBJ1-6; a weak D match, TRBD1 (5 bases). The CDR3 spans 14 residues. Per the germline V gene, CDR1 is ENHRY and CDR2 is SYGVKD. The CDR3 region has the DNA TGTGCCAGCAAGACGGACACTATTAATTCACCCCCCCACTTT. As protein: CASKTDTINSPPHF.

Comments on this clonotype: With a much larger clone just one base away, this may be a read error. The CDR3 region has the DNA TGTGCCAGCAGCTTAAGGACTAGCCGGAATACGCAGTATTTT. Translating it yields CASSLRTSRNTQYF. The chain joins TRBV11-2 to TRBJ2-3, with 8 bases lining up with TRBD2. The CDR3 totals 14 residues. V lost 2 bases and J lost 7; bases outside the gene matches: 5. Per the germline V gene, CDR1 is SGHAT and CDR2 is FQNNGV.

The gene calls are TRBV6-1 and TRBJ2-7; 7 bases align to TRBD1. Looked up from germline, CDR1 is MNHNS and CDR2 is SASEGT. With V trimmed by 6 bases and J by 5 bases, 7 bases remained unmatched. The CDR3 loop spans 13 amino acids. The CDR3 DNA is TGTGCCAGCAGCCCTAGACAGGGTCACGAGCAGTACTTC. Encoded protein: CASSPRQGHEQYF.

This clonotype was detected many times. The chain employs TRBV4-3 and TRBJ2-1; either TRBD1 or TRBD2 may fit D (5 bases each). Germline CDR1 is LGHNA and CDR2 is YSLEER. There are 15 residues in the CDR3. Trimming shortened V by 4 bases and J by 0 bases, and 10 bases separated the two germline ends. Here the CDR3 DNA reads TGCGCCAGCAGCCTCGAGGGGAGCTCCTACAATGAGCAGTTCTTC. This sequence encodes CASSLEGSSYNEQFF.

This clonotype was found a few times. The rearrangement links TRBV6-1 to TRBJ1-1; 8 positions match TRBD1. The CDR3 length is 13 residues. Germline V gives CDR1 MNHNS, CDR2 SASEGT. V dropped 9 bases and J dropped 1; count of bases not matched to a gene: 4. The CDR3 DNA reads TGTGCCAGTACAGGGGGGTGGAACACTGAAGCTTTCTTT. This gives the protein CASTGGWNTEAFF.

This clonotype was picked up many times. The genes are TRBV18 and TRBJ2-5; D gene uncertain. V was shortened by 5 bases and J by 2 bases, with 6 bases between the two germline ends. CDR1 is KGHSH, CDR2 LQKENI, per germline. This CDR3 has 12 residues. The CDR3 coding sequence is TGTGCCAGCTCAAGGGCTCAAGAGACCCAGTACTTC. Amino acid sequence: CASSRAQETQYF.

V is TRBV2 and J is TRBJ2-3; TRBD1 might be the D (5 bases). CDR1 is SNHLY and CDR2 is FYNNEI in the germline V gene. The V gene lost 11 bases and the J gene lost 4 bases, with 13 bases spanning the gap. The CDR3 is 12 residues long. In DNA, the CDR3 is TGTGCCTCCTCGGGCAGGGCAGATACGCAGTATTTT. Protein sequence: CASSGRADTQYF.

This clonotype was seen at least ten times. The rearrangement joins TRBV11-3 to TRBJ2-7; D uncertain. There are 15 residues in the CDR3. CDR1 and CDR2 from the germline V gene are SGHNT and YENEEA. Trimming took off 5 bases at V and 4 bases at J, with 18 bases between the two ends. The chain's CDR3 is CASSPSPSPLYEQYF. The CDR3 nucleotides are TGTGCCAGCAGCCCGTCACCTTCACCATTATACGAGCAGTACTTC.

This clonotype showed up just a few times. The chain employs TRBV12-3 or TRBV12-4 and TRBJ2-3; 9 bases match TRBD2. With 2 bases clipped from V and 0 bases from J, the junction kept 6 bases outside the gene matches. This CDR3 is built from 17 residues. CDR3 in DNA: TGTGCCAGCAGTTTAACTAGCGGGTCCCCTAGCACAGATACGCAGTATTTT. Translation: CASSLTSGSPSTDTQYF.

This clonotype has more than one count but fewer than ten. The V gene is TRBV7-8, the J gene TRBJ2-7; D gene uncertain. V lost 3 bases and J lost 3, with 12 bases in between. CDR3 length: 14 residues. Germline loops: CDR1 SGHVS, CDR2 FQNEAQ. In DNA form, the CDR3 reads TGTGCCAGCAGCTTGTCCTCCTCCCACTACGAGCAGTACTTC. Encoded protein: CASSLSSSHYEQYF.

This clonotype was counted ten times or more. V is TRBV7-6 and J is TRBJ2-7; 10 bases fit TRBD2. Germline values: CDR1 SGHVS, CDR2 FNYEAQ. The V segment lost 1 base and the J segment 2 bases; nucleotides outside the gene matches: 5. The CDR3 sequence is 16 residues long. CDR3 sequence reads: CASSLVSSGGAYEQYF. CDR3 bases: TGTGCCAGCAGCTTAGTATCGAGCGGGGGGGCCTACGAGCAGTACTTC.

The V gene is TRBV10-3, the J gene TRBJ2-2, with TRBD1 as a possible D gene (6 bases). Germline lookup yields CDR1 ENHRY and CDR2 SYGVKD. V was cut by 6 bases and J by 5 bases, with 7 bases left in between. The CDR3 loop spans 12 amino acids. The CDR3 sequence: CAIRQGTGELFF. Written as DNA, the CDR3 is TGTGCCATCAGGCAGGGGACCGGGGAGCTGTTTTTT.

V is TRBV2 and J is TRBJ1-4; possibly TRBD1 for D (6 bases). The germline V and J ends were trimmed by 8 bases and 5 bases, with 15 bases remaining between them. Germline loops: CDR1 SNHLY, CDR2 FYNNEI. The CDR3 sequence is 14 residues long. CDR3 DNA: TGTGCCAGCGGGCGGGGGCAGGGGAATGAAAAACTGTTTTTT. Amino acids: CASGRGQGNEKLFF.